Detailed here is one T cell receptor (beta chain). The data belong to a study of blood T cell repertoires in COVID-19. The germline CDR1 and CDR2 sequences are KGHDR and SFDVKD. This CDR3 comprises 12 residues. With 4 bases removed from V and 4 bases from J, the gap between germline ends came to 4 bases. Profiled with immunoSEQ multiplex PCR; TCRdb holds only in-frame clones, not every one. The table has about 240,000 clones, about nine tenths seen once; the top ten hold 2.5% to 3%. The origin of this receptor is a young woman with acute COVID-19. The chain uses TRBV24-1 and TRBJ1-5, with unresolved D. Sequencing input: PBMCs or T cells enriched from blood (not recorded which). CDR3 in amino acids: CATSDGNQPQHF. Written as DNA, the CDR3 is TGTGCCACCAGTGACGGTAATCAGCCCCAGCATTTT.